Reported below is one T cell receptor beta chain. Its specificity is not known. The source of the sample is a study of OX40 agonist ivuxolimab in advanced cancers. Study-level background: Hepatocellular carcinoma, melanoma, renal cell or head and neck cancer affected the dose-escalation patients. Whole-study findings and limits: In the 0.1 to 3.0 mg/kg range, CD4+ and CD8+ blood T cells had expanded clonally by week 6.

Per germline, CDR1 SGHKS and CDR2 YYEKEE (reference sequence). The CDR3 sequence is 14 residues long. V gave up 2 bases and J gave up 3 bases, with 11 bases separating them. Here immunoSEQ multiplex PCR was the method, and the copy in TCRdb shows in-frame clones only, minus some. The table has some 41,000 clones, around 89% seen once. At cycle 4 day 1, cycle 7 day 1, and baseline, blood was sampled. The V gene is TRBV5-5, the J gene TRBJ1-1; D is ambiguous. This TCR was sampled from an adult with an advanced solid tumor such as melanoma, head and neck, liver or kidney cancer. This specimen consisted of CD4+ or CD8+ T cells sorted from blood, obtained in a trial of the OX40 agonist ivuxolimab. CDR3 sequence: CASSLKGLDTEAFF. DNA of the CDR3: TGTGCCAGCAGCTTAAAAGGTCTGGACACTGAAGCTTTCTTT.